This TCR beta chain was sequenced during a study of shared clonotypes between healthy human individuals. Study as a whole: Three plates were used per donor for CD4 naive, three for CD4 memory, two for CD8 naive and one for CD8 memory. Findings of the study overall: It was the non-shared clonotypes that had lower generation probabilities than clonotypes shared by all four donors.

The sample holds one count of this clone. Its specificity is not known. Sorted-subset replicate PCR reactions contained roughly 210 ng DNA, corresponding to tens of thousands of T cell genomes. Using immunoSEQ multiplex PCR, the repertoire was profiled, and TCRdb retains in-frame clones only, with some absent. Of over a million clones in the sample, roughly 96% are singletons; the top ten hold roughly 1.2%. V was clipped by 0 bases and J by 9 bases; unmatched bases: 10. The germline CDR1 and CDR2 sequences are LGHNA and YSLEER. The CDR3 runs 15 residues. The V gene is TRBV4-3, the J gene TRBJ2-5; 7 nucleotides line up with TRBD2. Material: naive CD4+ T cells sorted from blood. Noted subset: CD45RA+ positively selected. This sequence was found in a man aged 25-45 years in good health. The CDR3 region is CASSQDKLASSSQYF. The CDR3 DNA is TGCGCCAGCAGCCAAGACAAACTAGCGTCGTCTTCCCAGTACTTC.